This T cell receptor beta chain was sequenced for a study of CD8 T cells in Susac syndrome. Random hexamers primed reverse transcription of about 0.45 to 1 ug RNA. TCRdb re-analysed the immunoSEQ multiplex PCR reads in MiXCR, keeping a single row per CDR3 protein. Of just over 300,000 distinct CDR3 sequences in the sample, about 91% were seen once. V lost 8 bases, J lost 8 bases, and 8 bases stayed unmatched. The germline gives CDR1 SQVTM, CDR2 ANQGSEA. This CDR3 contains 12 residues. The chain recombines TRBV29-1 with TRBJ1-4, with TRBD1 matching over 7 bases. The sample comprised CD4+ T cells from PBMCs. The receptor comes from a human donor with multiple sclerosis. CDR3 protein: CSTGTDLEKLFF. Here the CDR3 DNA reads TGCAGCACCGGGACAGACCTCGAAAAACTGTTTTTT.